Following are 18 T cell receptor beta chains from one sample sequenced in a study of T cells in Graves' hyperthyroidism and ophthalmopathy. RNA transcripts yielded amplified TCR beta CDR3 regions. Researchers ran a first-round RT-PCR on the TCR CDR3 using the HTBI primer set. TCRdb reprocessed the multiplex PCR reads with MiXCR, giving one entry per CDR3 protein. The top ten clones hold about an eighth of a sample with about 53,000 distinct CDR3 sequences, around half of them seen once. The material sequenced was blood. Every receptor here comes from a woman younger than 45 with Graves' ophthalmopathy.

The CDR3 loop is CSGPSGGVPYTDTQYF. Written as DNA, the CDR3 is TGCAGCGGGCCTAGCGGGGGAGTTCCCTACACAGATACGCAGTATTTT. The rearrangement uses TRBV29-1 and TRBJ2-3; TRBD2 matches 10 bases. This CDR3 has 16 residues. The germline V gene encodes CDR1 SQVTM and CDR2 ANQGSEA. Trimming took 7 bases from V and 2 from J; bases not matched to a gene: 12.

By share, this clonotype ranks as medium-sized. The J gene is TRBJ1-2, the V gene TRBV29-1, with D perhaps matching TRBD1 (5 bases). CDR1 SQVTM and CDR2 ANQGSEA come from the germline V gene. There are 12 residues in the CDR3. The V end lost 3 bases, the J end lost 8 bases, and 13 bases lay between the germline ends. The chain's CDR3 is CSVENRPRGYTF. CDR3 in DNA: TGCAGCGTTGAGAACAGGCCCCGCGGCTACACCTTC.

The chain employs TRBV4-1 and TRBJ2-7, with 10 bases identical to TRBD2. The CDR3 sequence is 19 residues long. The germline V gene has CDR1 MGHRA and CDR2 YSYEKL. J was trimmed by 0 bases and V by 4 bases; bases with no gene match: 15. CDR3 in amino acids: CASSPLTSGKQRGSYEQYF. CDR3 nucleotide sequence: TGCGCCAGCAGCCCACTTACTAGCGGGAAGCAGCGGGGCTCCTACGAGCAGTACTTC.

The V call is TRBV6-6, the J call TRBJ2-5, with TRBD2 matching 10 bases. Germline lookup yields CDR1 MNHNY and CDR2 SVGAGI (reference sequence). The CDR3 is made up of 18 amino acids. The ends lost 2 bases at V and 5 bases at J; junction bases unmatched: 14. The CDR3 sequence is CASSYPVASGGTVETQYF. The DNA for the CDR3 is TGTGCCAGCAGTTACCCTGTGGCTAGCGGGGGTACCGTTGAGACCCAGTACTTC.

This chain links TRBV28 with TRBJ2-3, with D possibly being TRBD1 (5 bases). Germline CDR1 reads MDHEN; CDR2 reads SYDVKM. V lost 8 bases to trimming and J lost 0 bases, with 9 bases between them. This CDR3 is 13 amino acids long. CDR3 residues: CASSQVSTDTQYF. In DNA form, the CDR3 reads TGTGCCAGCTCACAGGTTAGCACAGATACGCAGTATTTT.

Note on this clonotype: This may come from a read error, since a much larger clone is one base off. The gene calls are TRBV6-5 and TRBJ2-1, with 10 nucleotides matching TRBD1. The CDR3 runs to 14 residues. Germline V CDR1 and CDR2: MNHEY, SVGAGI. Germline trimming cut 6 bases from V and 7 bases from J; bases unmatched to any gene: 6. CDR3 DNA sequence: TGTGCCAGCAGCCCAGGGACAGGGGAGAATGAGCAGTTCTTC. It encodes CASSPGTGENEQFF.

This clonotype is categorized as medium-sized (0.01 to 0.1%). The gene calls are TRBV10-1 and TRBJ2-3; D might be TRBD1 (6 bases). The CDR3 totals 12 residues. Germline CDR1 WNHNN, CDR2 SYGVQD (reference sequence). V lost 10 bases and J 4 bases, leaving 12 bases between the germline ends. This CDR3 is CATARGSDTQYF. The CDR3 DNA is TGCGCCACGGCCAGGGGATCAGATACGCAGTATTTT.

Comments on this clonotype: A clone one base away is much larger, so this may be a read error. The chain uses TRBV30 and TRBJ2-7; D could derive from TRBD1 or TRBD2 (6 bases each). This CDR3 region has 13 residues. V shed 0 bases and J shed 6 bases, with 12 bases lying between them. The germline V gene has CDR1 GTSNPN and CDR2 SVGIG (reference sequence). The CDR3 DNA reads as TGTGCCTGGAGTGTGGGGGGCGGCTGCGAGCAGTACTTC. Protein sequence: CAWSVGGGCEQYF.

The rearrangement joins TRBV9 to TRBJ2-6; D is possibly TRBD1 (5 bases). CDR3 length equals 16 residues. Looked up from germline, CDR1 is SGDLS and CDR2 is YYNGEE. Trimming removed 0 bases at V and 4 bases at J, with 11 bases between. In DNA form, the CDR3 reads TGTGCCAGCAGCGTAGGGCCAGGGCTCGGGGCCAACGTCCTGACTTTC. Translating it yields CASSVGPGLGANVLTF.

The chain joins TRBV4-2 to TRBJ2-5; D could derive from TRBD1 or TRBD2 (5 bases each). Trimming shortened V by 0 bases and J by 1 base, and 9 bases separated the two germline ends. This CDR3 spans 15 amino acids. Germline V gene data show CDR1 as LGHNA and CDR2 as YNFKEQ. CDR3 sequence: CASSQDEGTQETQYF. As DNA, the CDR3 is TGTGCCAGCAGCCAAGATGAGGGGACCCAAGAGACCCAGTACTTC.

Details on this clonotype: One junction end disagrees with the germline gene, perhaps due to a read error. The chain joins TRBV4-1 to TRBJ1-2; no clear D gene. The CDR3 totals 8 residues. Germline assignment: CDR1 MGHRA and CDR2 YSYEKL. CDR3 in amino acids: CASSQVAF. In DNA form, the CDR3 reads TGCGCCAGCAGCCAAGTCGCCTTC.

The chain uses TRBV7-3 and TRBJ2-7, with 7 bases lining up with TRBD2. Trimming removed 5 bases from V and 5 bases from J; junction bases left unmatched: 6. CDR1 SGHTA and CDR2 FQGTGA come from the germline V gene. The CDR3 is made up of 13 amino acids. The CDR3 is CASSPVGGNEQYF. The CDR3 nucleotides read TGTGCCAGCAGCCCAGTGGGGGGGAACGAGCAGTACTTC.

In this sample, this clonotype turned up many times. CDR3 coding DNA: TGTGCCAGCCAAGATCCAACTAATGAAAAACTGTTTTTT. Protein sequence: CASQDPTNEKLFF. The J gene is TRBJ1-4, the V gene TRBV2, with unresolved D. Per germline, CDR1 SNHLY and CDR2 FYNNEI. V was shortened by 8 bases and J by 0 bases, with 7 bases between the two germline ends. The CDR3 sequence is 13 residues long. The entire variable domain, with the rest obtained from reference TRBV2 and TRBJ1-4, is as follows: EPEVTQTPSHQVTQMGQEVILRCVPISNHLYFYWYRQILGQKVEFLVSFYNNEISEKSEIFDDQFSVERPDGSNFTLKIRSTKLEDSAMYFCASQDPTNEKLFFGSGTQLSVL.

This clonotype showed up many times. The rearrangement joins TRBV5-1 to TRBJ2-7, with 14 bases matching TRBD2. V lost 4 bases and J lost 6; bases outside the gene matches: 6. The CDR3 totals 15 residues. Germline values: CDR1 SGHRS, CDR2 YFSETQ. For the CDR3, the DNA is TGCGCCAGCAGCGATATCGGGACTAGCGGGAGCGAGCAGTACTTC. This encodes CASSDIGTSGSEQYF.

This clonotype was recorded at least ten times. V gene TRBV7-9 combines with J gene TRBJ2-5; 9 positions match TRBD1. There are 15 residues in the CDR3. After removal of 2 bases from V and 2 bases from J, the junction contained 3 bases not matched to a gene. CDR1 is SEHNR, CDR2 FQNEAQ, per germline (reference sequence). The CDR3 loop is CASSLMGQGQETQYF. CDR3 sequence (DNA): TGTGCCAGCAGCTTAATGGGACAGGGACAAGAGACCCAGTACTTC.

This clonotype was observed many times. The junction departs from the called germline gene at one end, perhaps through a read error. The rearrangement joins TRBV19 to TRBJ2-7; TRBD2 matches 12 bases. The CDR3 consists of 15 residues. CDR1 and CDR2 from the germline V gene are LNHDA and SQIVND (reference sequence). The CDR3 protein is CACSRLAGASYEQYF. Written as DNA, the CDR3 is TGTGCCTGTAGTAGACTAGCGGGAGCGAGCTACGAGCAGTACTTC.

This clonotype has at least ten counts. V is TRBV5-5 and J is TRBJ1-6, with D possibly TRBD1 on 6 matching bases. The germline V gene has CDR1 SGHKS and CDR2 YYEKEE (reference sequence). Trimming stripped 3 bases from V and 4 bases from J, with 17 bases between. This CDR3 is 17 amino acids long. CDR3 in amino acids: CASSSILGGQYNSPLHF. The CDR3 DNA is TGTGCCAGCAGCTCGATACTCGGAGGACAGTATAATTCACCCCTCCACTTT.

The chain employs TRBV19 and TRBJ1-1; a weak D match, TRBD1 (6 bases). CDR3 length: 15 amino acids. Looked up from germline, CDR1 is LNHDA and CDR2 is SQIVND (reference sequence). Between the trimmed V and J ends, which lost 8 bases and 4 bases, there was a span of 20 bases. As DNA, the CDR3 is TGTGCCAGTGGTAGTAACGGACAGAGCTGCACTGAAGCTTTCTTT. Translating gives CASGSNGQSCTEAFF. The whole variable domain, remainder taken from reference TRBV19 and TRBJ1-1, is DGGITQSPKYLFRKEGQNVTLSCEQNLNHDAMYWYRQDPGQGLRLIYYSQIVNDFQKGDIAEGYSVSREKKESFPLTVTSAQKNPTAFYLCASGSNGQSCTEAFFGQGTRLTVV.